The rows below give T cell receptor beta chains drawn from one sample of a study of identical twins. TCRdb re-called the 5' RACE reads with MiXCR, one entry per CDR3 protein. The sample carries about 220,000 distinct CDR3 sequences, approximately 5.9% recorded once. These same records also appear under a second study, on T cells expressing NK-cell markers.

The sequencing sample was made of CD8+ T cells sorted from blood. The origin of the receptors is a young woman in good health. CDR3s include the opening cysteine and the closing phenylalanine or tryptophan. The D gene is left open where the match is weak. Not all rows give a size; the values are once, few, many and, for expanded clones, a class.

>.|TRBV9|.|TRBJ1-4|15
TGTGCCAGCAGCGCTGACAGGCGGGAGAATGAAAAACTGTTTTTT
CASSADRRENEKLFF
>TRBD1|TRBV2|few|TRBJ2-7|16
TGTGCCAGCAGGCCTATACCGGACAGGGAAGGCTGCGAGCAGTACTTC
CASRPIPDREGCEQYF
>.|TRBV4-3|many|TRBJ2-1|14
TGCGCCAGCAGCCCTTATAGCTCCTACAATGAGCAGTTCTTC
CASSPYSSYNEQFF
>.|TRBV7-9|.|TRBJ1-2|14
TGTGCCAGCGCCCTAACCGCTTATAACTATGGCTACACCTTC
CASALTAYNYGYTF
>.|TRBV27|many|TRBJ2-5|13
TGTGCCAGCAGTACCCTCGGGCAAGAGACCCAGTACTTC
CASSTLGQETQYF
>TRBD2|TRBV5-4|.|TRBJ2-5|15
TGTGCCAGCAGTCGACTAGCGGGGGCGCAAGAGACCCAGTACTTC
CASSRLAGAQETQYF
>.|TRBV20-1|few|TRBJ2-1|15
TGCAGTGCTATCACGGGCGAGGGCTCCTACAATGAGCAGTTCTTC
CSAITGEGSYNEQFF
>.|TRBV29-1|few|TRBJ1-2|15
TGCAGCGTTGAAGATCTTCAGGGGTCCTACTATGGCTACACCTTC
CSVEDLQGSYYGYTF
>TRBD1|TRBV27|few|TRBJ1-4|15
TGTGCCAGCAGTTCCCCGGACAGGGGGCATGAAAAACTGTTTTTT
CASSSPDRGHEKLFF
>TRBD2|TRBV30|few|TRBJ2-1|15
TGTGCCTGGAGTGGGCTAGCGGGAGTCCTTGGTGAGCAGTTCTTC
CAWSGLAGVLGEQFF
>.|TRBV6-2/TRBV6-3|many|TRBJ1-1|15
TGTGCCAGCTCTACTCTTCGGGGACTGAACACTGAAGCTTTCTTT
CASSTLRGLNTEAFF
>.|TRBV4-3|.|TRBJ2-1|19
TGCGCCAGCAGCCAAAAGGGCCCGCAACCGGGACGGAGCTACAATGAGCAGTTCTTC
CASSQKGPQPGRSYNEQFF
>TRBD1|TRBV23-1|.|TRBJ2-3|17
TGCGCCAGCAGTCACCCCGACAGGGTCAACGGCACAGATACGCAGTATTTT
CASSHPDRVNGTDTQYF
>.|TRBV4-1|.|TRBJ2-2|16
TGCGCCAGCAGCCAAGATCGTTATGGGTTAACCGGGGAGCTGTTTTTT
CASSQDRYGLTGELFF
>.|TRBV27|.|TRBJ1-2|16
TGTGCCAGCAGTTCAGTTCGGGACGTTATTCTCTATGGCTACACCTTC
CASSSVRDVILYGYTF
>.|TRBV10-1|few|TRBJ1-6|11
TGCGCCGGCACGACCAATTCACCCCTCCACTTT
CAGTTNSPLHF
>TRBD2|TRBV11-2|many|TRBJ2-2|18
TGTGCCAGCAGCTTAGAACTAGCGGGAGGGCCGTGGACCGGGGAGCTGTTTTTT
CASSLELAGGPWTGELFF
>.|TRBV20-1|few|TRBJ2-2|13
TGCAGTGCCCATAGAGCAGTCACCGGGGAGCTGTTTTTT
CSAHRAVTGELFF
>.|TRBV7-3|few|TRBJ2-1|14
TGTGCCAGCAGCTTAATGTCAGGGGACAATGAGCAGTTCTTC
CASSLMSGDNEQFF
>.|TRBV9|.|TRBJ2-2|13
TGTGCCAGCAGCGTACAGGGTCCCGGGGAGCTGTTTTTT
CASSVQGPGELFF
>.|TRBV11-2|many|TRBJ2-7|13
TGTGCCAGCAGCGCGGACTTCTCCTACGAGCAGTACTTC
CASSADFSYEQYF
>.|TRBV21-1|few|TRBJ2-6|14
.
CARGFGSGANVLTF
>.|TRBV5-5|many|TRBJ2-5|15
TGTGCCAGCAGCCCAGGTTCACTAGTACAAGAGACCCAGTACTTC
CASSPGSLVQETQYF
>.|TRBV5-6|.|TRBJ2-7|11
TGTGCCAGCAGCTTGTTGCTAGAGCAGTACTTC
CASSLLLEQYF
>TRBD1|TRBV6-1|.|TRBJ1-2|14
TGTGCCAGCAAACCGGGACAGGTGATCTATGGCTACACCTTC
CASKPGQVIYGYTF
>.|TRBV20-1|many|TRBJ2-7|15
TGCAGTGCTAGAGATCCCCAGCGCCACTCCTACGAGCAGTACTTC
CSARDPQRHSYEQYF
>.|TRBV9|few|TRBJ2-1|15
TGTGCCAGCAGCTTTTGGGGGGACTCATACAATGAGCAGTTCTTC
CASSFWGDSYNEQFF
>.|TRBV27|many|TRBJ2-1|13
TGTGCCAGCAGTTGGGGGGTACAATCTGAGCAGTTCTTC
CASSWGVQSEQFF
>TRBD2|TRBV5-1|few|TRBJ2-7|14
TGCGCCAGCGGGTTGGGACTAGCGGCGGGGAAGCAGTACTTC
CASGLGLAAGKQYF
>.|TRBV4-1|.|TRBJ2-7|12
TGCGCCAGCAGCCAAGATCTACAGGAGCAGTACTTC
CASSQDLQEQYF
>.|TRBV20-1|.|TRBJ1-2|12
TGCAGTGCTAGGAGCAGGGTAGCTGGCTACACCTTC
CSARSRVAGYTF
>.|TRBV12-3/TRBV12-4|.|TRBJ2-1|12
TGTGCCAGCAGTGGGGAGACCTTTGGGGAGTTCTTC
CASSGETFGEFF
>TRBD2|TRBV9|few|TRBJ2-1|16
TGTGCCAGCAGGCCCCCCACTAGCGGGGTATTAGGTGAGCAGTTCTTC
CASRPPTSGVLGEQFF
>TRBD2|TRBV7-2|few|TRBJ2-2|15
TGTGCCAGCAGCTCGGGACTAGTTCTCTCCGGGGAGCTGTTTTTT
CASSSGLVLSGELFF
>TRBD1|TRBV20-1|.|TRBJ1-1|18
TGCAGTGCTAGAGACGATTCCCGGACAGGGTTAGAGGGCACTGAAGCTTTCTTT
CSARDDSRTGLEGTEAFF
>.|TRBV4-3|few|TRBJ1-1|18
TGCGCCAGCAGCCAAGCCCCCCCATTTGTAAGCTTGAACACTGAAGCTTTCTTT
CASSQAPPFVSLNTEAFF
>TRBD2|TRBV20-1|many|TRBJ2-1|14
TGCAGTGCTAGAGTACTAGCGGATTACAATGAGCAGTTCTTC
CSARVLADYNEQFF
>.|TRBV27|few|TRBJ2-3|14
TGTGCCAGCAGACCGGGACTTGGCACAGATACGCAGTATTTT
CASRPGLGTDTQYF
>TRBD1|TRBV6-1|few|TRBJ1-1|16
TGTGCCAGCAACCCTGACAGGGGGTTTCGGAACACTGAAGCTTTCTTT
CASNPDRGFRNTEAFF
>.|TRBV5-6|few|TRBJ1-2|13
TGTGCCAGCAGTCTCAGGACGGGGTATGGCTACACCTTC
CASSLRTGYGYTF
>.|TRBV9|.|TRBJ2-2|14
TGTGCCAGCAGCGCCGGGACCTCGGCCGGGGAGCTGTTTTTT
CASSAGTSAGELFF
>.|TRBV7-9|few|TRBJ2-2|16
TGTGCCAGCAGCCCCTCCATTCCCGGGCCCGCCGGGGAGCTGTTTTTT
CASSPSIPGPAGELFF
>.|TRBV6-2/TRBV6-3|.|TRBJ2-7|14
TGTGCCAGCAGCCCCCGGACGGGGACCTACGAGCAGTACTTC
CASSPRTGTYEQYF
>TRBD1|TRBV27|.|TRBJ2-7|13
TGTGCCAGCAGTCGGGACAGGGTTAACGAGCAGTACTTC
CASSRDRVNEQYF
>.|TRBV5-1|few|TRBJ2-3|14
TGCGCCAGCAGCTTGCGATCGGGCACAGATACGCAGTATTTT
CASSLRSGTDTQYF
>TRBD2|TRBV5-4|.|TRBJ2-2|13
TGTGCCACCGGGACTAGCGAACGCGGGGAGCTGTTTTTT
CATGTSERGELFF
>TRBD2|TRBV9|.|TRBJ2-3|16
TGTGCCAGCAGCCTTTCGCCTAGCGGGGACCTGAATACGCAGTATTTT
CASSLSPSGDLNTQYF
>.|TRBV27|.|TRBJ2-1|15
TGTGCCAGCAGTTTAGGTTGGGGTTTTGGCAATGAGCAGTTCTTC
CASSLGWGFGNEQFF
>.|TRBV18|.|TRBJ2-1|15
TGTGCCAGCTCACCCGTTGAGGGCTCCTACAATGAGCAGTTCTTC
CASSPVEGSYNEQFF
>TRBD2|TRBV18|.|TRBJ2-1|15
TGTGCCAGCTCATACCGTGAAAGCGGGAACGATGAGCAGTTCTTC
CASSYRESGNDEQFF
>TRBD2|TRBV2|many|TRBJ2-7|14
TGTGCCAGCAGAGGGACTAGCGGGGTATACGAGCAGTACTTC
CASRGTSGVYEQYF
>.|TRBV3-1|many|TRBJ1-1|13
TGTGCCAGCAGCCAAGATCCCCACACTGAAGCTTTCTTT
CASSQDPHTEAFF
>.|TRBV7-2|few|TRBJ2-7|13
TGTGCCAGCAGCTTTGAGGCGTTCCACGAGCAGTACTTC
CASSFEAFHEQYF
>TRBD1|TRBV28|few|TRBJ2-7|14
TGTGCCACCTCTGGGGGACAGGGAGGCTACGAGCAGTACTTC
CATSGGQGGYEQYF